This T cell receptor (beta chain) is from a study of blood T cell repertoires in COVID-19. Study-wide background: Spain, Italy and the United States supplied samples that represented acute and convalescent COVID-19. Sample material is recorded as cDNA or gDNA derived from T cells, B-cell-depleted T cells, or PBMCs.

Under the authors' procedure: Using reference gene primer amplification, nucleated cell counts were estimated. TCRdb keeps only in-frame clones here, not all; method: immunoSEQ multiplex PCR. V and J calls and clone size are given by that table; D and trimming were obtained from the DNA. The sample consists of around 200,000 clones, 80% to 85% of them appearing once. Germline assignment: CDR1 SGDLS and CDR2 YYNGEE. This CDR3 spans 14 amino acids. Trimming at V came to 0 bases and at J to 6 bases, leaving 4 bases not matched to a gene. Sequencing was done on a sample of peripheral blood. This receptor was taken from a human donor in a cohort sampled during active COVID-19. The chain couples TRBV9 to TRBJ2-7; TRBD2 matches 9 bases. CDR3 sequence (DNA): TGTGCCAGCAGCGTAGGCGGGAGGGCCTTCGAGCAGTACTTC. Translated, it gives CASSVGGRAFEQYF.